This entry lists 18 T cell receptor beta chains sequenced from one sample in a study of OX40 agonist ivuxolimab in advanced cancers. Library creation used the immunoSEQ multiplex PCR assay. TCRdb took over this immuneACCESS table, retaining in-frame rearrangements with V and J assigned. Such tables are incomplete; in checked studies, under half of the missing clones stem from an unresolved V gene, and the remainder is unexplained. This sample gives approximately 69,000 clones in total; approximately 89% of them show up just once. The ten top clones hold 0.25% to 0.3% of the sample. The sequencing used CD4+ or CD8+ T cells sorted from blood, collected in a trial of the OX40 agonist ivuxolimab. Every receptor here comes from an adult with an advanced solid tumor such as melanoma, head and neck, liver or kidney cancer.

As DNA, the CDR3 is TGTGCCAGCAGTGCTGGACAGTCAACTAATGAAAAACTGTTTTTT. This gives the protein CASSAGQSTNEKLFF. The chain carries TRBV6-1 and TRBJ1-4; a possible D gene is TRBD1 (6 bases). The germline gives CDR1 MNHNS, CDR2 SASEGT. This CDR3 is built from 15 residues. The ends were cut back, 4 bases at V and 0 bases at J, with 9 bases in the middle.

Of note for this clone: This sample includes further DNA sequences coding for the same CDR3. The CDR3 DNA follows: TGCACCAGCAGCTCGTTCCCCCGACCTCGCAACGACGAGCAGTACTTC. Protein: CTSSSFPRPRNDEQYF. The rearrangement joins TRBV1 to TRBJ2-7. TRBV1 is marked as a pseudogene. CDR3 length equals 16 residues.

This clone was seen once. V usage is TRBV7-8 and J usage is TRBJ2-2, with unresolved D. The length of the CDR3 is 16 residues. V lost 1 base and J 0 bases, leaving 9 bases between the germline ends. CDR1 and CDR2 from the germline V gene are SGHVS and FQNEAQ. The CDR3 bases are TGTGCCAGCAGCTTAGGACGTCGACCGAACACCGGGGAGCTGTTTTTT. The encoded protein is CASSLGRRPNTGELFF.

This chain's CDR3 is CASSSFGGFGISQPQHF. The DNA for the CDR3 is TGTGCCAGCAGCTCCTTCGGGGGGTTCGGGATTAGTCAGCCCCAGCATTTT. The gene calls are TRBV7-2 and TRBJ1-5, with D possibly being TRBD1 (5 bases). Trimming took 4 bases from V and 6 from J, leaving 22 bases between them. The CDR3 sequence is 17 residues long. The V gene's germline CDR1 is SGHTA and CDR2 FQGNSA.

This chain connects TRBV5-1 to TRBJ1-3, with 7 bases aligning to TRBD1. This CDR3 has 14 residues. J lost 2 bases, V lost 1 base, and 0 bases had no gene match. Germline V gene data show CDR1 as SGHRS and CDR2 as YFSETQ. The CDR3 here is CASSLQGAGNTIYF. CDR3 nucleotide sequence: TGCGCCAGCAGCTTGCAGGGGGCTGGAAACACCATATATTTT.

Here the CDR3 DNA reads TGCGCCAGCAGCCGCCCAGGGAACGAGCAGTACTTC. Translation gives CASSRPGNEQYF. The chain carries TRBV4-1 and TRBJ2-7; D is possibly TRBD1 (5 bases). Germline V gene sequence: CDR1 MGHRA, CDR2 YSYEKL. The CDR3 has 12 residues. Trimming stripped 4 bases from V and 5 bases from J, with 9 bases between.

The chain recombines TRBV28 with TRBJ2-1, with TRBD2 matching over 7 bases. The CDR3 covers 15 residues. Losses at the gene ends were 7 bases for V and 5 bases for J; bases not matched to a gene: 11. The germline gives CDR1 MDHEN, CDR2 SYDVKM. The CDR3 here is CASIRREEPNNEQFF. DNA of the CDR3: TGTGCCAGCATTCGACGGGAGGAACCTAACAATGAGCAGTTCTTC.

The table lists this clone with a count of one. J is TRBJ2-7 and V is TRBV5-1; TRBD2 matches at 7 bases. Germline V gene data show CDR1 as SGHRS and CDR2 as YFSETQ. This CDR3 contains 16 residues. With 1 base clipped from V and 3 bases from J, the junction kept 10 bases outside the gene matches. CDR3 region: CASSLNLGTMNYEQYF. In DNA, the CDR3 is TGCGCCAGCAGCTTGAATCTTGGGACTATGAACTACGAGCAGTACTTC.

The chain recombines TRBV30 with TRBJ1-3, with D maybe TRBD1 (6 bases). Germline V CDR1 and CDR2: GTSNPN, SVGIG (reference sequence). This CDR3 spans 14 amino acids. V dropped 0 bases and J dropped 8 bases, with 14 bases sitting between them. The CDR3 DNA is TGTGCCTGGAGTGTCGAGGGGGGGGTCCACACCATATATTTT. Amino acids: CAWSVEGGVHTIYF. The full variable domain, rest sourced from reference TRBV30 and TRBJ1-3, is SQTIHQWPATLVQPVGSPLSLECTVEGTSNPNLYWYRQAAGRGLQLLFYSVGIGQISSEVPQNLSASRPQDRQFILSSKKLLLSDSGFYLCAWSVEGGVHTIYFGEGSWLTVV.

DNA of the CDR3: TGTGCCTGGAGTGTACAGGGCGAAAGGACGGGAGGCCTCTACGAGCAGTACTTC. It is translated as CAWSVQGERTGGLYEQYF. The chain links TRBV30 to TRBJ2-7; D is perhaps TRBD2 (7 bases). The ends were cut back, 0 bases at V and 3 bases at J, with 24 bases in the middle. This CDR3 has 18 residues. The germline V gene has CDR1 GTSNPN and CDR2 SVGIG (reference sequence).

This clone has just one count. This chain uses TRBV4-1 with TRBJ2-2; unclear D gene. V was cut by 11 bases and J by 4 bases, with 20 bases left in between. Germline CDR1 reads MGHRA; CDR2 reads YSYEKL. The CDR3 is made up of 15 amino acids. The CDR3 DNA is TGCGCCGCCTCCAAGGGCCTCGTGGTCACCGGGGAGCTGTTTTTT. It specifies CAASKGLVVTGELFF.

The chain has TRBV30 and TRBJ2-7, with D unclear. Trimming shortened V by 0 bases and J by 7 bases, and 7 bases separated the two germline ends. Germline V lookup: CDR1 GTSNPN, CDR2 SVGIG (reference sequence). This CDR3 region has 11 residues. The CDR3 nucleotides are TGTGCCTGGAGTGTACAGAGAGAGCAGTACTTC. It translates to CAWSVQREQYF. The variable domain in full, completed from reference TRBV30 and TRBJ2-7, reads SQTIHQWPATLVQPVGSPLSLECTVEGTSNPNLYWYRQAAGRGLQLLFYSVGIGQISSEVPQNLSASRPQDRQFILSSKKLLLSDSGFYLCAWSVQREQYFGPGTRLTVT.

DNA of the CDR3: TGTGCCAGCAGTTATGTGCATAGCAATCAGCCCCAGCATTTT. Translating gives CASSYVHSNQPQHF. This chain links TRBV6-6 with TRBJ1-5; D call uncertain. The ends were cut back, 3 bases at V and 0 bases at J, with 6 bases in the middle. Germline-derived CDR1 and CDR2 are MNHNY and SVGAGI (reference sequence). The CDR3 length is 14 residues.

This chain connects TRBV25-1 to TRBJ2-7; TRBD1 aligns across 8 bases. This CDR3 comprises 14 residues. Germline CDR1 and CDR2: MGHDK and SYGVNS. Unmatched junction bases numbered 6, after V lost 6 bases and J lost 2 bases. CDR3 sequence reads: CASRAGTGTYEQYF. The CDR3 DNA reads as TGTGCCAGCAGGGCCGGGACAGGTACCTACGAGCAGTACTTC.

This chain links TRBV30 with TRBJ1-5, with D maybe TRBD1 (5 bases). CDR1 is GTSNPN and CDR2 is SVGIG in the germline V gene (reference sequence). The CDR3 runs to 14 residues. V gave up 5 bases and J gave up 4 bases, with 15 bases separating them. CDR3 nucleotide sequence: TGTGCCTGGGCGGGGGAGGGCCTTAATCAGCCCCAGCATTTT. This sequence encodes CAWAGEGLNQPQHF.

On this clone: At the DNA level, this CDR3 is encoded by other sequences in the same sample as well. Here the CDR3 DNA reads TGCGCCAGCAGCTTGGAAGGGACCTATGGCTACACCTTC. As protein: CASSLEGTYGYTF. This rearrangement joins TRBV5-1 to TRBJ1-2, with D perhaps TRBD1 (5 bases). The CDR3 extends over 13 amino acids. CDR1 is SGHRS, CDR2 YFSETQ, per germline. The V and J ends lost 0 bases and 4 bases respectively, with 7 bases between them.

There are a few counts of this clone. This rearrangement joins TRBV2 to TRBJ1-2; D unclear. CDR3 length: 10 amino acids. The V end was cut by 8 bases, the J end by 5 bases, with 6 bases between. Germline V CDR1 and CDR2: SNHLY, FYNNEI. As DNA, the CDR3 is TGTGCCAGCGGCGAATATGGCTACACCTTC. Translation gives CASGEYGYTF.

This chain uses TRBV11-2 with TRBJ2-2; D ambiguous. Trimming stripped 5 bases from V and 6 bases from J, with 13 bases between. The length of the CDR3 is 14 residues. CDR1 SGHAT and CDR2 FQNNGV come from the germline V gene. The DNA for the CDR3 is TGTGCCAGCAGCGTGCTTAGGGATTCCGGGGAGCTGTTTTTT. Amino acids: CASSVLRDSGELFF.